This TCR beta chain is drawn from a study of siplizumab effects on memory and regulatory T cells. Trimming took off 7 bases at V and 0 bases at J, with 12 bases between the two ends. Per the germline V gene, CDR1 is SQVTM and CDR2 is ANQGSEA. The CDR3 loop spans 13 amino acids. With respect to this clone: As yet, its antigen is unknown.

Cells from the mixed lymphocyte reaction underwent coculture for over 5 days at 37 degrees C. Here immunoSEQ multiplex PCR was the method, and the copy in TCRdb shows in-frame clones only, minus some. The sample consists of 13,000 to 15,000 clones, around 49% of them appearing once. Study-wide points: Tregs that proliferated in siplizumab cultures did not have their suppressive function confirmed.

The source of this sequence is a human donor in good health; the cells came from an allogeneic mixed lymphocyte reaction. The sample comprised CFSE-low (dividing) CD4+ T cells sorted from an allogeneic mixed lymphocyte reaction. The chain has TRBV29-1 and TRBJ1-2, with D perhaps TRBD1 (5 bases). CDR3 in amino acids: CSAAGGANYGYTF. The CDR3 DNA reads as TGCAGCGCCGCGGGAGGGGCTAACTATGGCTACACCTTC.